Included here is one T cell receptor (beta chain) sequence, with context. The antigen remains unidentified. Method: immunoSEQ multiplex PCR; TCRdb's copy keeps in-frame clones and lacks some. The data contain 67,000 or so clones, around 83% of them seen just once; the ten biggest clones take up around 1%. This record belongs to a study of OX40 agonist ivuxolimab in advanced cancers. Study-level results: CD8+ T cells (on average) carried more expanded clones than CD4+ T cells. Among the lowest levels of clonal expansion were found in partial responders at 0.1-3.0 mg/kg.

This CDR3 is 13 amino acids long. CDR1 SGHTA and CDR2 FQGNSA come from the germline V gene. Trimming cost V 7 bases and J 8 bases, with 17 bases left between them. This chain uses TRBV7-2 with TRBJ1-2; a possible D gene is TRBD1 (5 bases). This specimen was CD4+ or CD8+ T cells sorted from blood, taken in a trial of the OX40 agonist ivuxolimab. This TCR derives from an adult with an advanced solid tumor such as melanoma, head and neck, liver or kidney cancer. This CDR3 is CASIPRTRDGYTF. DNA for the CDR3: TGTGCCAGCATCCCGCGGACTAGGGACGGCTACACCTTC. Full variable domain (outside the CDR3, taken from reference TRBV7-2 and TRBJ1-2): GAGVSQSPSNKVTEKGKDVELRCDPISGHTALYWYRQSLGQGLEFLIYFQGNSAPDKSGLPSDRFSAERTGGSVSTLTIQRTQQEDSAVYLCASIPRTRDGYTFGSGTRLTVV.